The text below deals with one T cell receptor (beta chain). Germline V gene lookup returns CDR1 SGHAT and CDR2 FQNNGV. V lost 3 bases, J lost 9 bases, and 5 bases stayed unmatched. The CDR3 runs 15 residues. These data come from a study of blood T cell repertoires in COVID-19. Study at large: The cDNA or gDNA used as material had been derived from T cells, B-cell-depleted T cells, or PBMCs.

Assay: immunoSEQ multiplex PCR; the TCRdb copy retains only in-frame clones and omits some. The sample lists about 180,000 clones; around 80% were seen once. Seattle-derived patients entered the study during active infection and were followed longitudinally. V and J are TRBV11-2 and TRBJ1-6; 10 bases agree with TRBD1. This receptor was obtained from a woman older than 75 with COVID-19, enrolled during active disease. The sample comprised peripheral blood. The CDR3 protein is CASSFRQGAVSPLHF. The CDR3 DNA is TGTGCCAGCAGCTTTCGACAGGGGGCCGTTTCACCCCTCCACTTT.